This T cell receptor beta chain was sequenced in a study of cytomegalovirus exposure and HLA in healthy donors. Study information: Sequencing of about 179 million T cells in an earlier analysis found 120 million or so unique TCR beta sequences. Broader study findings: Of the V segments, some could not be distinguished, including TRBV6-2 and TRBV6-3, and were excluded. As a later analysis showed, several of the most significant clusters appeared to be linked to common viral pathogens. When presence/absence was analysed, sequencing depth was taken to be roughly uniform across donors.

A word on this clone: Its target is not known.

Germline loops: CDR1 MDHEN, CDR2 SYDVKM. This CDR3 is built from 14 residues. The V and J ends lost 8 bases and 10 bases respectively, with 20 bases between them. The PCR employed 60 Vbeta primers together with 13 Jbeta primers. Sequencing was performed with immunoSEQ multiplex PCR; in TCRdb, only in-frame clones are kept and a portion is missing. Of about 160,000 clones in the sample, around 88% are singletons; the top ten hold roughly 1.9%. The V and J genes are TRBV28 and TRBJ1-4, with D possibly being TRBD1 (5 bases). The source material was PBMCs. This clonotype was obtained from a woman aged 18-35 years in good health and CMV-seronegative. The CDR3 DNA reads TGTGCCAGCGGTATTGGCAGGGCGGATGGAAAACTGTTTTTT. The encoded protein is CASGIGRADGKLFF.